A selection of T cell receptor beta chains follows, all from one sample in a study of blood T cell repertoires in COVID-19. The assay was immunoSEQ multiplex PCR, and TCRdb's table has in-frame clones only and misses some. The sample lists fewer than 200,000 clones; less than 90% were seen once. Sequencing input: peripheral blood. The receptor set was obtained from a woman in her 70s with COVID-19, enrolled during active disease. The CDR3 runs from the conserved cysteine through the conserved F or W. D genes are given only for firm matches. Only part of the rows carry a size: once, few, many, or a class if the clone is expanded.

TRBD2,TRBJ2-3,NA,TRBV20-1,CSASTSADRASGITDTQYF,TGCAGTGCTAGTACGTCTGCTGACCGGGCTAGCGGTATCACAGATACGCAGTATTTT
TRBD1,TRBJ2-1,NA,TRBV5-1,CASSFAGTGGIPYNEQFF,TGCGCCAGCAGCTTTGCTGGGACAGGGGGCATACCCTACAATGAGCAGTTCTTC
TRBD1,TRBJ1-1,NA,TRBV6-5,CATRGQVEAFF,TGTGCCACCAGGGGGCAGGTTGAAGCTTTCTTT
TRBD1,TRBJ2-7,NA,TRBV18,CASSPTGDRETYEQYF,TGTGCCAGCTCACCGACAGGGGACAGGGAAACTTACGAGCAGTACTTC
TRBD2,TRBJ2-1,few,TRBV6-5,CASSYSLLAGGEQFF,TGTGCCAGCAGTTACTCCTTACTAGCGGGAGGCGAGCAGTTCTTC
NA,TRBJ1-1,NA,TRBV18,CASSRRGTEAFF,TGTGCCAGCTCCCGTAGGGGCACTGAAGCTTTCTTT
NA,TRBJ2-7,NA,TRBV20-1,CSASPPAGTYEQYF,TGCAGTGCTAGTCCCCCCGCGGGGACCTACGAGCAGTACTTC
TRBD2,TRBJ2-2,NA,TRBV7-2,CASRLAGGVTGELFF,TGTGCCAGCAGACTAGCGGGGGGGGTCACCGGGGAGCTGTTTTTT
NA,TRBJ1-3,once,TRBV14,CASSRGGNTIYF,TGTGCCAGCAGCCGGGGCGGAAACACCATATATTTT
NA,TRBJ1-4,NA,TRBV21-1,CASSKGGPGPGGTNEKLFF,TGTGCCAGCAGCAAAGGTGGGCCAGGACCCGGGGGAACTAATGAAAAACTGTTTTTT
TRBD2,TRBJ2-2,NA,TRBV2,CASRGRTRSLTGELFF,TGTGCCAGCAGAGGAAGGACTAGGTCTCTCACCGGGGAGCTGTTTTTT
TRBD1,TRBJ1-2,NA,TRBV5-1,CASSLVAPDRDGYTF,TGCGCCAGCAGCTTGGTGGCGCCGGACAGGGATGGCTACACCTTC
NA,TRBJ2-6,NA,TRBV28,CASSNAGTGANVLTF,TGTGCCAGTTCCAATGCGGGGACTGGGGCCAACGTCCTGACTTTC
NA,TRBJ1-1,NA,TRBV15,CATSAFAESGTEAFF,TGTGCCACCAGCGCCTTCGCGGAGTCTGGAACTGAAGCTTTCTTT
NA,TRBJ1-1,NA,TRBV5-1,CASSLARTANTEAFF,TGCGCCAGCAGCTTGGCGAGGACAGCGAACACTGAAGCTTTCTTT
NA,TRBJ2-7,once,TRBV6-5,CASSYSSRAYEQYF,TGTGCCAGCAGTTACTCGTCCAGGGCCTACGAGCAGTACTTC
TRBD1,TRBJ2-7,NA,TRBV5-4,CASSLVLKDRPPFNEQYF,TGTGCCAGCAGCTTGGTATTAAAGGACAGGCCCCCGTTCAACGAGCAGTACTTC
NA,TRBJ1-4,NA,TRBV30,CAWSVRGGANEKLFF,TGTGCCTGGAGTGTACGCGGGGGGGCTAATGAAAAACTGTTTTTT
NA,TRBJ2-1,NA,TRBV6-5,CASSYSGGQFNEQFF,TGTGCCAGCAGTTACTCGGGGGGACAGTTCAATGAGCAGTTCTTC
NA,TRBJ1-5,NA,TRBV19,CASSMALVGGLNQPQHF,TGTGCCAGTAGTATGGCCCTTGTGGGAGGCCTCAATCAGCCCCAGCATTTT
NA,TRBJ1-5,NA,TRBV15,CATSRQSNQPQHF,TGTGCCACCAGCAGGCAGAGCAATCAGCCCCAGCATTTT
TRBD1,TRBJ1-4,NA,TRBV29-1,CSVEGTGGEKLFF,TGCAGCGTCGAAGGGACAGGGGGTGAAAAACTGTTTTTT
TRBD1,TRBJ2-3,NA,TRBV28,CASSLRGTGGRDTQYF,TGTGCCAGCAGCCTACGAGGGACAGGGGGCAGAGATACGCAGTATTTT
NA,TRBJ1-6,NA,TRBV28,CASSTTYNSPLHF,TGTGCCAGCTCTACGACCTATAATTCACCCCTCCACTTT
TRBD1,TRBJ1-3,few,TRBV7-2,CASSQRPGQAFSGNTIYF,TGTGCCAGCAGCCAACGACCGGGACAGGCCTTCTCTGGAAACACCATATATTTT
NA,TRBJ2-1,NA,TRBV30,CAWSAGPGGDEQFF,TGTGCCTGGAGTGCGGGACCCGGGGGTGATGAGCAGTTCTTC
TRBD1,TRBJ2-1,NA,TRBV19,CASSPRTGSYNEQFF,TGTGCCAGTAGCCCCCGGACAGGTAGTTACAATGAGCAGTTCTTC
NA,TRBJ1-5,few,TRBV28,CASSSSFQPQHF,TGTGCCAGCAGTTCTAGTTTTCAGCCCCAGCATTTT
TRBD2,TRBJ2-1,NA,TRBV7-3,CASSLTTTSGRIEQFF,TGTGCCAGCAGCTTAACTACGACTAGCGGGAGGATTGAGCAGTTCTTC
NA,TRBJ2-1,NA,TRBV7-8,CASSLTGNEQFF,TGTGCCAGCAGCTTAACGGGAAATGAGCAGTTCTTC
NA,TRBJ1-5,NA,TRBV4-3,CASSQDIVGSNQPQHF,TGCGCCAGCAGCCAAGACATAGTCGGTAGCAATCAGCCCCAGCATTTT